Below, 15 T cell receptor beta chains from the same sample are listed, as sequenced in a study of T-cell reconstitution after alpha-beta-depleted transplantation in children (dated by TCRdb to 2016 to 2017). Preparation of the library involved PCR. Sequenced using an Illumina HiSeq 2500. Molecular barcoding was employed in the preparation of TCR libraries, with unique molecular identifiers being used to normalize TCRbeta repertoire quantification. TCRdb trimmed public reads at Q25 via fastp, called clones via MiXCR and kept in-frame beta chains. Merged by CDR3 protein, the rows form single entries marked with the most common genes and DNA. This sample gives more than 450,000 distinct CDR3 sequences in total; about a sixth of them show up just once. About 3.1% of the sample is in the top ten clones. Sequences were derived from PBMCs from the stem cell graft donor, sampled from the stem cell graft. The source of these receptors is a human donor who donated a stem cell graft to a child with acute lymphoblastic leukemia.

This clonotype was counted ten times or more. In DNA form, the CDR3 reads TGCGCCAGCAGCTTGGGTCTCTCTAGCACAGATACGCAGTATTTT. Amino acid sequence: CASSLGLSSTDTQYF. This chain links TRBV5-1 with TRBJ2-3; D not resolved. The CDR3 length is 15 residues. The germline V gene encodes CDR1 SGHRS and CDR2 YFSETQ. Trimming cost V 0 bases and J 0 bases, with 8 bases left between them.

The rearrangement uses TRBV12-3 or TRBV12-4 and TRBJ1-5; a weak D match, TRBD1 (6 bases). The ends were cut back, 6 bases at V and 4 bases at J, with 13 bases in the middle. This CDR3 spans 14 amino acids. CDR3 coding DNA: TGTGCCAGCAGCCGGACAGTTTATAATCAGCCCCAGCATTTT. Translating it yields CASSRTVYNQPQHF.

The chain couples TRBV29-1 to TRBJ1-2; 7 nucleotides align to TRBD1. Trimming took 5 bases from V and 4 from J; bases not matched to a gene: 13. The CDR3 contains 15 residues. Germline-derived CDR1 and CDR2 are SQVTM and ANQGSEA. CDR3 residues: CSVPKQGTDGYGYTF. Here the CDR3 DNA reads TGCAGCGTTCCCAAACAAGGGACAGACGGCTATGGCTACACCTTC. The variable domain in full, with the rest retrieved from reference TRBV29-1 and TRBJ1-2, is SAVISQKPSRDICQRGTSLTIQCQVDSQVTMMFWYRQQPGQSLTLIATANQGSEATYESGFVIDKFPISRPNLTFSTLTVSNMSPEDSSIYLCSVPKQGTDGYGYTFGSGTRLTVV.

This clonotype was picked up a small number of times. This chain joins TRBV29-1 and TRBJ2-1; D possibly corresponds to TRBD1 (5 bases). Germline lookup yields CDR1 SQVTM and CDR2 ANQGSEA. The CDR3 sequence is 15 residues long. V lost 4 bases to trimming and J lost 3 bases, with 16 bases between them. The CDR3 nucleotides read TGCAGCGTTGTCCAGGGAACGCCGGTCTACAATGAGCAGTTCTTC. It is translated as CSVVQGTPVYNEQFF.

In regard to this clonotype: The junction differs from germline at one of its ends, possibly a read error. The rearrangement joins TRBV7-8 to TRBJ2-7, with TRBD1 identical over 10 bases. The CDR3 length is 16 residues. Germline-derived CDR1 and CDR2 are SGHVS and FQNEAQ. CDR3 in DNA: TGTGCCAGCAGCTTAGGGCTGCCGGGACAGGGGTACGACCAGTACTTC. Protein product: CASSLGLPGQGYDQYF.

CDR3: CSVRVGTGSFRNEKLFF. The CDR3 DNA reads TGCAGCGTTCGCGTCGGGACAGGGAGTTTTCGGAATGAAAAACTGTTTTTT. J is TRBJ1-4 and V is TRBV29-1; TRBD1 matches at 9 bases. Germline CDR1 reads SQVTM; CDR2 reads ANQGSEA. J was trimmed by 5 bases and V by 5 bases; bases with no gene match: 15. The CDR3 contains 17 residues.

The chain employs TRBV12-3 or TRBV12-4 and TRBJ2-6; no reliable D call. The CDR3 totals 18 residues. V dropped 3 bases and J dropped 1 base, with 16 bases sitting between them. The CDR3 DNA is TGTGCCAGCAGTTTCGGCGGAATAATAAGTTCTGGGGCCAACGTCCTGACTTTC. Its protein product is CASSFGGIISSGANVLTF.

This clonotype was seen more than once but under ten times. J is TRBJ2-1 and V is TRBV3-1; D gene uncertain. CDR1 and CDR2 from the germline V gene are LGHDT and YNNKEL (reference sequence). The CDR3 sequence is 11 residues long. Trimming took 5 bases from V and 8 from J, leaving 7 bases between them. The DNA for the CDR3 is TGTGCCAGCAGCGACTTCGATGAGCAGTTCTTC. This encodes CASSDFDEQFF.

The rearrangement joins TRBV20-1 to TRBJ1-1; D is unclear. V lost 6 bases to trimming and J lost 2 bases, with 16 bases between them. The CDR3 contains 14 residues. Looked up from germline, CDR1 is DFQATT and CDR2 is SNEGSKA (reference sequence). In DNA form, the CDR3 reads TGCAGTGCCCCTGCGGGAGGAGTTAACACTGAAGCTTTCTTT. Encoded protein: CSAPAGGVNTEAFF.

This clonotype came up a few times. The rearrangement links TRBV7-8 to TRBJ2-5, with 7 bases aligning to TRBD1. Looked up from germline, CDR1 is SGHVS and CDR2 is FQNEAQ. The V gene end was trimmed by 5 bases and the J gene end by 2 bases; junction bases not matched to a gene: 8. The CDR3 is made up of 15 amino acids. CDR3 residues: CASSPVGGLQETQYF. The CDR3 DNA sequence: TGTGCCAGCAGCCCGGTAGGGGGCCTTCAAGAGACCCAGTACTTC.

The chain carries TRBV7-8 and TRBJ1-6; the D is unclear. This CDR3 has 15 amino acids. Trimming took off 1 base at V and 3 bases at J, with 7 bases between the two ends. Per germline, CDR1 SGHVS and CDR2 FQNEAQ. The CDR3 sequence: CASSLDPLYNSPLHF. CDR3 nucleotide sequence: TGTGCCAGCAGCTTAGATCCACTCTATAATTCACCCCTCCACTTT.

This clonotype has more than one count but fewer than ten. V and J are TRBV7-9 and TRBJ2-7, with D hard to call. Trimming removed 4 bases from V and 9 bases from J, with 10 bases in between. This CDR3 is built from 11 residues. CDR1 is SEHNR, CDR2 FQNEAQ, per germline (reference sequence). DNA for the CDR3: TGTGCCAGCAGCTCCCCCGACGGGCAGTACTTC. Residues: CASSSPDGQYF.

This chain links TRBV10-2 with TRBJ2-7; 8 positions agree with TRBD2. Germline CDR1 is WSHSY and CDR2 is SAAADI. Losses at the gene ends were 7 bases for V and 6 bases for J; bases not matched to a gene: 11. This CDR3 is 14 amino acids long. The CDR3 reads CASTSRSGRGEQYF. CDR3 sequence (DNA): TGCGCCAGCACGTCCCGAAGCGGGAGAGGCGAGCAGTACTTC.

This chain uses TRBV6-5 with TRBJ2-7, with TRBD2 matching over 10 bases. In germline, CDR1 is MNHEY, CDR2 SVGAGI. V lost 3 bases and J lost 2; bases outside the gene matches: 7. This CDR3 has 16 residues. In DNA, the CDR3 is TGTGCCAGCAGTTATGCGAGCGGGAGGGGGCCCTACGAGCAGTACTTC. As protein: CASSYASGRGPYEQYF.

In this sample, this clonotype turned up a few times. V gene TRBV12-3 or TRBV12-4 combines with J gene TRBJ1-1, with D perhaps TRBD1 (5 bases). This CDR3 has 12 residues. With 8 bases removed from V and 0 bases from J, the gap between germline ends came to 7 bases. As DNA, the CDR3 is TGTGCCAGCGTCAGGGTGAACACTGAAGCTTTCTTT. This translates into CASVRVNTEAFF.